This TCR beta chain originates from a study of blood T cell repertoires in COVID-19. Study-wide background: The cDNA or gDNA used as material had been derived from T cells, B-cell-depleted T cells, or PBMCs.

Individuals drawn from approximately 22 US areas were roughly 18 to 95 years old. Which cohort a participant joined came from the clinical history participants gave. This CDR3 is 15 amino acids long. Germline assignment: CDR1 SGHTA and CDR2 FQGTGA. The germline V and J ends were trimmed by 2 bases and 3 bases, with 11 bases remaining between them. Authors' processing steps: Researchers report that nucleated cell counts were estimated from reference gene primer amplification. Produced via immunoSEQ multiplex PCR; TCRdb's table is partial and in-frame only. That table is the source of V, J and clone size, and D and trimming were worked out from the DNA. The sample lists about 140,000 clones, about four fifths seen once, with about 3.7% in the top ten.

The material sequenced was PBMCs or T cells enriched from blood (not recorded which). The clonotype comes from a woman between 50 and 59 years old with acute COVID-19. This chain uses TRBV7-3 with TRBJ1-5; D gene uncertain. CDR3 sequence reads: CASSLGDASNQPQHF. The CDR3 nucleotides read TGTGCCAGCAGCTTAGGAGACGCCTCCAATCAGCCCCAGCATTTT.